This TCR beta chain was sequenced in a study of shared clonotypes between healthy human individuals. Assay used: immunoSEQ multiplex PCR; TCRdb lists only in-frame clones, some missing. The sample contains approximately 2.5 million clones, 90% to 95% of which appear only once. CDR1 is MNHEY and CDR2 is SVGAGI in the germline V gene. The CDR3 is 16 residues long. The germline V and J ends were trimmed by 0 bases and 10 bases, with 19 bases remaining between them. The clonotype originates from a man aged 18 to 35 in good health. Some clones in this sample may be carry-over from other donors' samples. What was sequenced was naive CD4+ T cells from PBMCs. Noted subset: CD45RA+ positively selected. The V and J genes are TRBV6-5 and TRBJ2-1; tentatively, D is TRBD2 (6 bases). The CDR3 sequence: CASSYSSGSRSSEQFF. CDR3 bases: TGTGCCAGCAGTTACTCTTCCGGGAGTAGGAGCAGCGAGCAGTTCTTC.